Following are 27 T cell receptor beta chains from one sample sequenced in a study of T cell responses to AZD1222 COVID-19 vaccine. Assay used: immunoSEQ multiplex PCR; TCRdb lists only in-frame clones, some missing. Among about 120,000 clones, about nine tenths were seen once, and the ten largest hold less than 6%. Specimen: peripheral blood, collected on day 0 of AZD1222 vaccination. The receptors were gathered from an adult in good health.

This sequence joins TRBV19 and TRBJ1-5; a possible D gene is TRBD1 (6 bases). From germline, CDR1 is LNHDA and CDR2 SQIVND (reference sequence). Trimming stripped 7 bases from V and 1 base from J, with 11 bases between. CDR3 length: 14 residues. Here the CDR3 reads CASTGGLSNQPQHF. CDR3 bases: TGTGCCAGTACGGGGGGGCTCAGCAATCAGCCCCAGCATTTT. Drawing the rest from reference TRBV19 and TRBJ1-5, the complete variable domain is DGGITQSPKYLFRKEGQNVTLSCEQNLNHDAMYWYRQDPGQGLRLIYYSQIVNDFQKGDIAEGYSVSREKKESFPLTVTSAQKNPTAFYLCASTGGLSNQPQHFGDGTRLSIL.

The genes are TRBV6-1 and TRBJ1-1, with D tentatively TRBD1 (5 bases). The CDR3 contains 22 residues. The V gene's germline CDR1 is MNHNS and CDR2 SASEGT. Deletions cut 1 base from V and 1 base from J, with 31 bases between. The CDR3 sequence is CASSEGYRPGWPEGLRNTEAFF. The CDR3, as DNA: TGTGCCAGCAGTGAAGGGTACCGGCCAGGGTGGCCCGAAGGGTTAAGGAACACTGAAGCTTTCTTT.

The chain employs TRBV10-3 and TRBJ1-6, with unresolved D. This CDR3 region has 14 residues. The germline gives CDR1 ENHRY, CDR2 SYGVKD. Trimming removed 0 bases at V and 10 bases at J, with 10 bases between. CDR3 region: CAISESRVRSPLHF. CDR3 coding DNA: TGTGCCATCAGTGAGTCTAGGGTTCGGTCACCCCTCCACTTT.

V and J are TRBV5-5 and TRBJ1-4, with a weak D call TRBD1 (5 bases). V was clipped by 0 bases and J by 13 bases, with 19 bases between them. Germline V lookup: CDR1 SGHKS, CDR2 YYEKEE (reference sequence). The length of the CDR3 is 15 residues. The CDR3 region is CASSLAGRGVDSLFF. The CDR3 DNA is TGTGCCAGCAGCTTGGCCGGGAGGGGCGTAGATTCACTGTTTTTT.

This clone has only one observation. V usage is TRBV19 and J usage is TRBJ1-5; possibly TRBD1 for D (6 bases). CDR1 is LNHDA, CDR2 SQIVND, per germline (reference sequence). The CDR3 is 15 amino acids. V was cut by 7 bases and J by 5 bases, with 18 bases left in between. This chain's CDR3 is CASTMIGGGHQPQHF. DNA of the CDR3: TGTGCCAGTACCATGATTGGGGGGGGCCATCAGCCCCAGCATTTT.

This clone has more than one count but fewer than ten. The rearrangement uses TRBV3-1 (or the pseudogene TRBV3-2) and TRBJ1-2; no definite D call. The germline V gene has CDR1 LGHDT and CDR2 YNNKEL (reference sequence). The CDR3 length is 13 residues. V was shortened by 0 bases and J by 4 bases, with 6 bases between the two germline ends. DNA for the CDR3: TGTGCCAGCAGCCAAGACAGAACCTATGGCTACACCTTC. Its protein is CASSQDRTYGYTF.

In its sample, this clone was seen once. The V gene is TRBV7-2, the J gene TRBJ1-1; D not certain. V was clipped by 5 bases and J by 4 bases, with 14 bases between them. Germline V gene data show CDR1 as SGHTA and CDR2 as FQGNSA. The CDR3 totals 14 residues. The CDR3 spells CASSRAAGITEAFF. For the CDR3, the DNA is TGTGCCAGCAGCCGCGCCGCCGGGATCACTGAAGCTTTCTTT.

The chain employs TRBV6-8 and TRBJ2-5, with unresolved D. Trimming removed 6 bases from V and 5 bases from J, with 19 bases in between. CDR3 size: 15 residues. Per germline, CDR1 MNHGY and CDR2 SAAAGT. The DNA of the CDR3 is TGTGCCAGCAGACGGTTGCCGCCCGGACCGGAGACCCAGTACTTC. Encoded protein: CASRRLPPGPETQYF.

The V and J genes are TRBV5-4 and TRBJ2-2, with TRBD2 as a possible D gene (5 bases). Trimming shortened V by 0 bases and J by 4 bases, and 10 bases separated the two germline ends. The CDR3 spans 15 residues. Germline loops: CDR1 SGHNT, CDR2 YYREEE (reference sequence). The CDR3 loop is CASSLVPGITGELFF. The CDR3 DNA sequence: TGTGCCAGCAGCTTGGTTCCGGGAATCACCGGGGAGCTGTTTTTT.

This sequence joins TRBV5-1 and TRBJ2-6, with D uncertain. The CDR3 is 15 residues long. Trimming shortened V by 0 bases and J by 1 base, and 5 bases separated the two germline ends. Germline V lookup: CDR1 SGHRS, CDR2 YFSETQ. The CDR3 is CASSLAVSGANVLTF. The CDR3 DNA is TGCGCCAGCAGCTTGGCCGTGTCTGGGGCCAACGTCCTGACTTTC.

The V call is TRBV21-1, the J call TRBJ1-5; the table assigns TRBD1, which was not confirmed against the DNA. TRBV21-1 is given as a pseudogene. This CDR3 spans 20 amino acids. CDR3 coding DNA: TGTGCCAGCAGCAAAGAGTATCAGGGACAGCTAGCTTATAGCAATCAGCCCCAGCATTTT. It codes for CASSKEYQGQLAYSNQPQHF.

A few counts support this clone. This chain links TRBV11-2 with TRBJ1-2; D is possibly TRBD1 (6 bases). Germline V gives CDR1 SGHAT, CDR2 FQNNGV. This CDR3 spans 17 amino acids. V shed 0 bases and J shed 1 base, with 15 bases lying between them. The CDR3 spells CASSLDRFKGDNYGYTF. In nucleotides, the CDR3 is TGTGCCAGCAGCTTAGATAGATTCAAGGGGGATAACTATGGCTACACCTTC.

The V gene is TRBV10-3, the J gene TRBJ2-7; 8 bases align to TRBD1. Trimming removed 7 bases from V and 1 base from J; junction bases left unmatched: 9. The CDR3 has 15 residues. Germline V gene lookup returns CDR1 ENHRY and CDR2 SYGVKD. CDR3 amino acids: CAITDPTGESYEQYF. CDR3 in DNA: TGTGCCATCACCGACCCGACAGGGGAGTCCTACGAGCAGTACTTC.

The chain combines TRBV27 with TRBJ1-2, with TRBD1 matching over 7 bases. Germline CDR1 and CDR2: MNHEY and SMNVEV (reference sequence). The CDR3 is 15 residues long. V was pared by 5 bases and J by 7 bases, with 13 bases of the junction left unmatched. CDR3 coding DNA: TGTGCCAGCAGTCCCGGTGTGGAGGGGGCCCTTGGCTACACCTTC. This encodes CASSPGVEGALGYTF.

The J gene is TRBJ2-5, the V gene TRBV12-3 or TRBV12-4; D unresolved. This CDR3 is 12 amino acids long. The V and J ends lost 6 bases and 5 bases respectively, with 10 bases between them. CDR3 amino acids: CASSPMGETQYF. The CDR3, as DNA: TGTGCCAGCAGCCCCATGGGGGAGACCCAGTACTTC.

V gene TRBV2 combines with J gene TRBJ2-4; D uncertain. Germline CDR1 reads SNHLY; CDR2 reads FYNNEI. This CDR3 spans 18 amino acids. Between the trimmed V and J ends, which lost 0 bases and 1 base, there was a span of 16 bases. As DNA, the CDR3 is TGTGCCAGCAGTGAAGCGAACGGATTAGGGATGGCCAAAAACATTCAGTACTTC. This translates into CASSEANGLGMAKNIQYF.

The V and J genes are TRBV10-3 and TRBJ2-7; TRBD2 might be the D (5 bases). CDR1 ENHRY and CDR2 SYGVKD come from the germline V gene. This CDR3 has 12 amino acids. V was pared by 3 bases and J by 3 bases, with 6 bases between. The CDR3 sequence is CAISEGGYEQYF. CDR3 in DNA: TGTGCCATCAGTGAAGGAGGCTACGAGCAGTACTTC.

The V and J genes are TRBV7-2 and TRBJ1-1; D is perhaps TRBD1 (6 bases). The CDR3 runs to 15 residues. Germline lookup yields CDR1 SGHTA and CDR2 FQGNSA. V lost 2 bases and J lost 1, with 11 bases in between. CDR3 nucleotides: TGTGCCAGCAGCTTATCGGGGGGCTGGAACACTGAAGCTTTCTTT. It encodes CASSLSGGWNTEAFF.

This CDR3 reads CASSSRGAGQNTEAFF. Here the CDR3 DNA reads TGTGCCAGCAGTTCGAGGGGGGCAGGCCAGAACACTGAAGCTTTCTTT. The chain combines TRBV27 with TRBJ1-1; possible D gene TRBD1, 6 bases. The CDR3 has 16 residues. Per the germline V gene, CDR1 is MNHEY and CDR2 is SMNVEV (reference sequence). The germline V and J ends were trimmed by 4 bases and 1 base, with 16 bases remaining between them.

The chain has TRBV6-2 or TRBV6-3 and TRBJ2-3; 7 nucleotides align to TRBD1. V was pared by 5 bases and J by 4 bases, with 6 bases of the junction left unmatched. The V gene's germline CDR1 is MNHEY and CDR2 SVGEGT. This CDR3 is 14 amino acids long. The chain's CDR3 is CASSLRQGSDTQYF. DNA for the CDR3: TGTGCCAGCAGTCTAAGACAGGGTTCAGATACGCAGTATTTT.

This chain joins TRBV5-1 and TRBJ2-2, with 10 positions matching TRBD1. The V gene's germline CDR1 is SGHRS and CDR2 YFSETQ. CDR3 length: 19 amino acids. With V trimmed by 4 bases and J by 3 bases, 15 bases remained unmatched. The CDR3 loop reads CASSPGRGQGFGDTGELFF. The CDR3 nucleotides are TGCGCCAGCAGCCCCGGTAGGGGACAGGGGTTCGGGGACACCGGGGAGCTGTTTTTT.

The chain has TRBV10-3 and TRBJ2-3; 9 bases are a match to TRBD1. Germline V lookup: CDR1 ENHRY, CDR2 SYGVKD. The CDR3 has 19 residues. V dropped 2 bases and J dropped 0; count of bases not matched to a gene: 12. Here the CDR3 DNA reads TGTGCCATCAGTGAGGCCGGGACAGGGCCCCTTTCTAGCACAGATACGCAGTATTTT. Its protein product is CAISEAGTGPLSSTDTQYF.

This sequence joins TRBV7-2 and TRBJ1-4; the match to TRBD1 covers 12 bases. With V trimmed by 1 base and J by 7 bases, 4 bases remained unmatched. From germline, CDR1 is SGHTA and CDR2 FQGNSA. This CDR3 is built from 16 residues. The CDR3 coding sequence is TGTGCCAGCAGCTTAGGGGGACAGGGGGCGGGTGAAAAACTGTTTTTT. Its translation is CASSLGGQGAGEKLFF.

The CDR3 DNA reads as TGTGCCAGCAGCTTATGGGGACAGGGGGCTGATGAGCAGTTCTTC. Its translation is CASSLWGQGADEQFF. This chain links TRBV7-2 with TRBJ2-1; TRBD1 matches at 12 bases. Trimming at V came to 2 bases and at J to 8 bases, leaving 4 bases not matched to a gene. This CDR3 has 15 amino acids. Germline CDR1 reads SGHTA; CDR2 reads FQGNSA. Full variable domain (missing parts from reference TRBV7-2 and TRBJ2-1): GAGVSQSPSNKVTEKGKDVELRCDPISGHTALYWYRQSLGQGLEFLIYFQGNSAPDKSGLPSDRFSAERTGGSVSTLTIQRTQQEDSAVYLCASSLWGQGADEQFFGPGTRLTVL.

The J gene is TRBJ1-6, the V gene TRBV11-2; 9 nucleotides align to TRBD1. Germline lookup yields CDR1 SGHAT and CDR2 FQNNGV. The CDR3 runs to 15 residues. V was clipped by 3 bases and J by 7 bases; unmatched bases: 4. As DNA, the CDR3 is TGTGCCAGCAGCTTTGGGGACAGGGAAAATTCACCCCTCCACTTT. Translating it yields CASSFGDRENSPLHF. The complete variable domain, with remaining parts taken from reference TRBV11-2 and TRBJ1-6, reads EAGVAQSPRYKIIEKRQSVAFWCNPISGHATLYWYQQILGQGPKLLIQFQNNGVVDDSQLPKDRFSAERLKGVDSTLKIQPAKLEDSAVYLCASSFGDRENSPLHFGNGTRLTVT.

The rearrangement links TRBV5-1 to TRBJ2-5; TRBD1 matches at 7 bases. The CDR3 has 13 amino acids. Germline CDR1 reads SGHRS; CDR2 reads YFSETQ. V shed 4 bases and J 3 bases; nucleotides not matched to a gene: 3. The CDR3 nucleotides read TGCGCCAGCAGCATAGGGACAGAAGAGACCCAGTACTTC. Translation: CASSIGTEETQYF.

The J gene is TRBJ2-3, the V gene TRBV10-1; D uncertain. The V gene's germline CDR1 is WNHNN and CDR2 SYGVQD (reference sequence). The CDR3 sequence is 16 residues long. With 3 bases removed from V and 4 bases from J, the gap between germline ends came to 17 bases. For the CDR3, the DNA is TGCGCCAGCAGTGACGCTCTCCAAGAGGCCCCAGATACGCAGTATTTT. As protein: CASSDALQEAPDTQYF.